The 23 T cell receptor beta chains below all came from one sample that was sequenced in a study of T cells in Graves' hyperthyroidism and ophthalmopathy (dated by TCRdb to about 2019). Preparation of the library involved multiplex PCR. TCRdb shows the sequencer as Illumina HiSeq 2000. Amplification of TCR beta CDR3 regions was carried out from RNA transcripts. The TCR CDR3 was subjected to a first round of RT-PCR using the HTBI primer set and the Qiagen OneStep RT-PCR kit. Using fastp at Q25 and MiXCR, TCRdb reprocessed the public reads and kept productive beta chains. Rows are unified per CDR3 protein, each entry keeping the most common DNA and genes. This sample holds roughly 800,000 distinct CDR3 sequences; about 38% were observed only once. The ten largest clones add up to 7.5% to 9.5% of the sample. The sequencing sample was made of blood. These TCRs come from a man aged 18 to 29 with Graves' hyperthyroidism.

This chain uses TRBV29-1 with TRBJ1-2; no definite D call. Germline V gene lookup returns CDR1 SQVTM and CDR2 ANQGSEA. The V end was cut by 2 bases, the J end by 2 bases, with 9 bases between. The CDR3 loop spans 13 amino acids. The CDR3: CSVERESNYGYTF. Here the CDR3 DNA reads TGCAGCGTTGAACGGGAGTCAAACTATGGCTACACCTTC.

This clonotype was detected only a few times. V is TRBV2 and J is TRBJ2-5; D perhaps matches TRBD2 (6 bases). Trimming shortened V by 6 bases and J by 1 base, and 15 bases separated the two germline ends. Germline loops: CDR1 SNHLY, CDR2 FYNNEI. This CDR3 is built from 15 residues. The CDR3 DNA reads as TGTGCCAGCAGCTTAATAGCGGTTAGCCAAGAGACCCAGTACTTC. The encoded protein is CASSLIAVSQETQYF.

Ten or more counts support this clonotype. The V and J genes are TRBV9 and TRBJ2-7; D unresolved. V lost 4 bases and J 0 bases, leaving 8 bases between the germline ends. The CDR3 is made up of 13 amino acids. CDR1 is SGDLS, CDR2 YYNGEE, per germline. The CDR3 sequence: CASSMESSYEQYF. CDR3 bases: TGTGCCAGCAGCATGGAGAGCTCCTACGAGCAGTACTTC.

To note about this clonotype: A read error may produce the germline difference seen at one junction end. This CDR3 reads CASSLREGIFAGANVLTF. The CDR3 DNA is TGTGCCAGCAGTCTCCGAGAGGGGATCTTCGCTGGGGCCAACGTCCTGACTTTC. The chain links TRBV5-1 to TRBJ2-6; tentatively, D is TRBD1 or TRBD2 (5 bases each). The CDR3 is made up of 18 amino acids. Germline lookup yields CDR1 SGHRS and CDR2 YFSETQ.

This clonotype was observed a few times. V usage is TRBV19 and J usage is TRBJ1-5; 9 bases map to TRBD1. V gave up 8 bases and J gave up 6 bases; unmatched junction bases: 5. Germline V CDR1 and CDR2: LNHDA, SQIVND (reference sequence). This CDR3 has 13 residues. In DNA form, the CDR3 reads TGTGCCAGTCGGGACAGGGTCTTTCAGCCCCAGCATTTT. Protein product: CASRDRVFQPQHF.

This chain uses TRBV7-2 with TRBJ2-2, with D possibly being TRBD2 (6 bases). Deletions cut 6 bases from V and 8 bases from J, with 13 bases between. CDR1 SGHTA and CDR2 FQGNSA come from the germline V gene. This CDR3 is built from 13 residues. The CDR3 spells CASRVMGRGELFF. DNA for the CDR3: TGTGCCAGCAGGGTCATGGGGAGGGGGGAGCTGTTTTTT.

This clonotype was counted ten times or more. The J gene is TRBJ2-7, the V gene TRBV29-1; 10 bases map to TRBD1. Germline values: CDR1 SQVTM, CDR2 ANQGSEA. The CDR3 length is 14 residues. V shed 2 bases and J 1 base; nucleotides not matched to a gene: 2. The CDR3 reads CSVEWTGGSYEQYF. For the CDR3, the DNA is TGCAGCGTTGAATGGACAGGGGGATCCTACGAGCAGTACTTC.

This chain links TRBV7-2 with TRBJ2-5, with 8 bases fitting TRBD1. The CDR3 spans 14 residues. V trimming: 1 base; J trimming: 4 bases; junction bases outside the gene matches: 2. Germline V lookup: CDR1 SGHTA, CDR2 FQGNSA. The CDR3 DNA sequence: TGTGCCAGCAGCTTAGGGGGACAGGCAGAGACCCAGTACTTC. Encoded protein: CASSLGGQAETQYF.

This clonotype was seen ten or more times. CDR3 loop: CSASRVAEAFF. As DNA, the CDR3 is TGCAGTGCTAGCAGGGTGGCTGAAGCTTTCTTT. The genes are TRBV20-1 and TRBJ1-1, with a weak D call TRBD1 (5 bases). Trimming removed 3 bases at V and 6 bases at J, with 8 bases between. Per germline, CDR1 DFQATT and CDR2 SNEGSKA (reference sequence). The CDR3 has 11 amino acids.

This clonotype was detected many times. The V call is TRBV2, the J call TRBJ1-2; 7 nucleotides match TRBD1. V shed 5 bases, J shed 3 bases, and the junction held 12 bases outside the gene matches. Germline lookup yields CDR1 SNHLY and CDR2 FYNNEI. The CDR3 has 16 amino acids. CDR3 in amino acids: CASSSRGTEKYYGYTF. CDR3 nucleotide sequence: TGTGCCAGCAGTTCCAGGGGGACAGAGAAATACTATGGCTACACCTTC.

There are a few counts of this clonotype. The chain joins TRBV7-3 to TRBJ2-2; a weak D match, TRBD2 (6 bases). Deletions cut 5 bases from V and 1 base from J, with 14 bases between. Germline-derived CDR1 and CDR2 are SGHTA and FQGTGA. This CDR3 comprises 16 residues. The CDR3 is CASSDGTPENTGELFF. Written as DNA, the CDR3 is TGTGCCAGCAGCGACGGGACTCCTGAGAACACCGGGGAGCTGTTTTTT.

Regarding this clonotype: Just one base apart from a much larger clone, this may be a read error. The chain is built from TRBV9 and TRBJ2-5, with 7 bases identical to TRBD2. After removal of 0 bases from V and 5 bases from J, the junction contained 7 bases not matched to a gene. The germline V gene encodes CDR1 SGDLS and CDR2 YYNGEE. CDR3 length: 15 residues. The CDR3 DNA is TGTGCCAGCAGCGTAGAACCGGGAGCGGGGGAGACCCAGTACTTC. It codes for CASSVEPGAGETQYF.

On this clonotype itself: It may be a read error: a sequence one base away is much more abundant. V gene TRBV10-3 combines with J gene TRBJ2-5; 10 nucleotides line up with TRBD2. This CDR3 is 15 amino acids long. Germline CDR1 ENHRY, CDR2 SYGVKD. DNA of the CDR3: TGTGCCAGCAGCCCCGGGACTAGCGATGGAGAGGCCCAGTACTTC. This encodes CASSPGTSDGEAQYF.

This clonotype was recorded many times. This chain joins TRBV20-1 and TRBJ1-4; 8 bases are a match to TRBD1. The ends lost 3 bases at V and 6 bases at J; junction bases unmatched: 6. This CDR3 has 14 amino acids. Germline V gene data show CDR1 as DFQATT and CDR2 as SNEGSKA (reference sequence). The CDR3 nucleotides are TGCAGTGCTAGCTCAGGGGGCAAAGATGAAAAACTGTTTTTT. It translates to CSASSGGKDEKLFF.

This clonotype has only one observation. The chain employs TRBV12-3 or TRBV12-4 and TRBJ1-2; D not resolved. The V end was cut by 6 bases, the J end by 5 bases, with 7 bases between. CDR3 length: 11 residues. The CDR3 loop is CASRRPYGYTF. CDR3 DNA sequence: TGTGCCAGCAGGAGGCCTTATGGCTACACCTTC.

The rearrangement joins TRBV29-1 to TRBJ1-2; D possibly corresponds to TRBD1 (6 bases). The CDR3 sequence is 14 residues long. Trimming left V 3 bases short and J 1 base short, with 12 bases between. In germline, CDR1 is SQVTM, CDR2 ANQGSEA. CDR3 protein: CSVEGQGINYGYTF. Here the CDR3 DNA reads TGCAGCGTTGAGGGTCAGGGGATTAACTATGGCTACACCTTC.

This clonotype was seen many times. The rearrangement joins TRBV29-1 to TRBJ1-1; perhaps TRBD1 as D (5 bases). Trimming removed 7 bases at V and 1 base at J, with 7 bases between. The CDR3 consists of 11 residues. Germline CDR1 and CDR2: SQVTM and ANQGSEA. The CDR3 is CSGGRNTEAFF. The CDR3 region has the DNA TGCAGCGGGGGGAGGAACACTGAAGCTTTCTTT. The complete variable domain, with remaining parts taken from reference TRBV29-1 and TRBJ1-1, reads SAVISQKPSRDICQRGTSLTIQCQVDSQVTMMFWYRQQPGQSLTLIATANQGSEATYESGFVIDKFPISRPNLTFSTLTVSNMSPEDSSIYLCSGGRNTEAFFGQGTRLTVV.

This sequence joins TRBV29-1 and TRBJ2-5; the D is unclear. Deletions cut 3 bases from V and 6 bases from J, with 11 bases between. This CDR3 has 12 amino acids. In germline, CDR1 is SQVTM, CDR2 ANQGSEA. This CDR3 reads CSVDPSPQTQYF. The CDR3 region has the DNA TGCAGCGTTGATCCCTCCCCCCAGACCCAGTACTTC.

This clonotype was observed many times. This chain uses TRBV29-1 with TRBJ2-7, with D maybe TRBD2 (6 bases). CDR3 length equals 15 residues. Germline loops: CDR1 SQVTM, CDR2 ANQGSEA. V shed 3 bases and J shed 2 bases, with 17 bases lying between them. The CDR3 here is CSVEGLISKPYEQYF. The CDR3 DNA sequence: TGCAGCGTTGAGGGACTCATCTCAAAGCCCTACGAGCAGTACTTC.

The sample holds many counts of this clonotype. This rearrangement joins TRBV7-8 to TRBJ1-1, with D possibly matching TRBD1 (6 bases). Trimming cost V 4 bases and J 0 bases, with 12 bases left between them. CDR1 is SGHVS and CDR2 is FQNEAQ in the germline V gene. This CDR3 is built from 15 residues. The CDR3 loop is CASSSEGDLNTEAFF. CDR3 nucleotides: TGTGCCAGCAGCTCGGAGGGGGATCTGAACACTGAAGCTTTCTTT.

V gene TRBV9 combines with J gene TRBJ2-5, with D perhaps being TRBD1 or TRBD2 (5 bases each). This CDR3 has 16 residues. V was trimmed by 0 bases and J by 5 bases, leaving 17 bases between them. Germline-derived CDR1 and CDR2 are SGDLS and YYNGEE. Written as DNA, the CDR3 is TGTGCCAGCAGCGTAGGGTCAGGGAGAATGGGGGAGACCCAGTACTTC. Translating it yields CASSVGSGRMGETQYF.

This clonotype was detected only a few times. The V gene is TRBV12-3 or TRBV12-4, the J gene TRBJ1-4, with 9 bases fitting TRBD1. After removal of 5 bases from V and 8 bases from J, the junction contained 9 bases not matched to a gene. This CDR3 is 15 amino acids long. The chain's CDR3 is CASSPGQGGGEKLFF. CDR3 bases: TGTGCCAGCAGTCCGGGACAGGGAGGAGGAGAAAAACTGTTTTTT.

Ten or more counts support this clonotype. CDR3 in amino acids: CSVRGDTGELFF. The CDR3 region has the DNA TGCAGCGTCAGAGGGGACACCGGGGAGCTGTTTTTT. The chain joins TRBV29-1 to TRBJ2-2; D may be TRBD1 or TRBD2 (5 bases each). CDR3 length equals 12 residues. Germline V gene data show CDR1 as SQVTM and CDR2 as ANQGSEA. Trimming cost V 6 bases and J 3 bases, with 8 bases left between them.